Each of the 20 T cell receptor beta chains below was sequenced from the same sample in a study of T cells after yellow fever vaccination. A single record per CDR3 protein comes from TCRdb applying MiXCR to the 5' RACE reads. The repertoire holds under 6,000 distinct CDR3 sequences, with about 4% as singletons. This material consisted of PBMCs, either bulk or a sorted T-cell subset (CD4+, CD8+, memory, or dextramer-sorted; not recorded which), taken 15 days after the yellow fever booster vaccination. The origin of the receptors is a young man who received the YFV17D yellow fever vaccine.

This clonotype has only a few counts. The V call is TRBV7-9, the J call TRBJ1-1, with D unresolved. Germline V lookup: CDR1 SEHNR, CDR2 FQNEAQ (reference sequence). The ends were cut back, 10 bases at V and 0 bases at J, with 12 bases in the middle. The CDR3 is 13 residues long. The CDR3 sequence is CATPLGMNTEAFF. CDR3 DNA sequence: TGTGCCACCCCTCTGGGGATGAACACTGAAGCTTTCTTT.

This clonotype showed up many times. This CDR3 reads CASSGYNEQFF. DNA of the CDR3: TGTGCCAGCAGCGGGTATAATGAGCAGTTCTTC. This chain links TRBV7-2 with TRBJ2-1; D remains ambiguous. The CDR3 is 11 residues long. Germline V lookup: CDR1 SGHTA, CDR2 FQGNSA. V dropped 5 bases and J dropped 7 bases, with 6 bases sitting between them.

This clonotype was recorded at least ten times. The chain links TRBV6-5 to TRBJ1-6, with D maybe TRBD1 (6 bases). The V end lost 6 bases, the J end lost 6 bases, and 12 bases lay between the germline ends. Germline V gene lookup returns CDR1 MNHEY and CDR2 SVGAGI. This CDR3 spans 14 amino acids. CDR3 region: CASSSQGVNSPLHF. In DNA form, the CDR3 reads TGTGCCAGCAGCTCACAGGGAGTTAATTCACCCCTCCACTTT.

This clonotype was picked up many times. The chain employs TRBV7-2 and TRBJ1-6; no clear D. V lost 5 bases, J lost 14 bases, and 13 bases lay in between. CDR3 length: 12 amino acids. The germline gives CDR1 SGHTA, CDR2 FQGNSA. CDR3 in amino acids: CASSAYNLALHF. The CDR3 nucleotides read TGTGCCAGCAGCGCATACAACTTAGCCCTCCACTTT.

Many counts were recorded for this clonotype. The CDR3 reads CASSQEVSQYEKLFF. The DNA of the CDR3 is TGTGCCAGCAGCCAAGAAGTGAGTCAGTATGAAAAACTGTTTTTT. The chain combines TRBV4-2 with TRBJ1-4; D gene unclear. This CDR3 is built from 15 residues. From germline, CDR1 is LGHNA and CDR2 YNFKEQ. Trimming pared 0 bases from V and 6 bases from J, leaving 11 bases between.

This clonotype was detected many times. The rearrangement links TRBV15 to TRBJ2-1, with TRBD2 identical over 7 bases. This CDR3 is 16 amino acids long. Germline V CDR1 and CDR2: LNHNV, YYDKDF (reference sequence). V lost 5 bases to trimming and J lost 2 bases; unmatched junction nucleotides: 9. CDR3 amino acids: CATSPFSSGAYNEQFF. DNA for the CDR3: TGTGCCACCAGCCCTTTCTCTAGCGGAGCCTACAATGAGCAGTTCTTC. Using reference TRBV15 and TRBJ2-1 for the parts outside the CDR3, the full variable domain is DAMVIQNPRYQVTQFGKPVTLSCSQTLNHNVMYWYQQKSSQAPKLLFHYYDKDFNNEADTPDNFQSRRPNTSFCFLDIRSPGLGDTAMYLCATSPFSSGAYNEQFFGPGTRLTVL.

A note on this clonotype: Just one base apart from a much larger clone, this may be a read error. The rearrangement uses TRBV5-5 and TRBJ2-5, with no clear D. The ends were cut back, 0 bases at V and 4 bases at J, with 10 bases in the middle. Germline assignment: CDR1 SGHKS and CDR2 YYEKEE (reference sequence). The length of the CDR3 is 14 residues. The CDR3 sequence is CASSLDSGRETQYF. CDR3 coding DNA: TGTGCCAGCAGCTTGGACTCAGGTCGAGAGACCCAGTACTTC.

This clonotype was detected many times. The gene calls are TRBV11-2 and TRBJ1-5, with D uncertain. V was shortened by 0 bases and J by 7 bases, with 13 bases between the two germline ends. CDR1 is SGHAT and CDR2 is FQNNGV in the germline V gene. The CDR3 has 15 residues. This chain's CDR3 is CASSLDGVPAQPQHF. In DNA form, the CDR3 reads TGTGCCAGCAGCTTAGATGGGGTACCGGCGCAGCCCCAGCATTTT.

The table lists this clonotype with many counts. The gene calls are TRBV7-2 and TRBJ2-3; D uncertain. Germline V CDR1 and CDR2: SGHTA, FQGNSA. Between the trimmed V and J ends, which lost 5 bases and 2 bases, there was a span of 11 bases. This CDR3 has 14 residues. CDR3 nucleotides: TGTGCCAGCAGCCCGGACCTCTACACAGATACGCAGTATTTT. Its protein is CASSPDLYTDTQYF. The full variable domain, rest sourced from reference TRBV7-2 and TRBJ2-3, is GAGVSQSPSNKVTEKGKDVELRCDPISGHTALYWYRQSLGQGLEFLIYFQGNSAPDKSGLPSDRFSAERTGGSVSTLTIQRTQQEDSAVYLCASSPDLYTDTQYFGPGTRLTVL.

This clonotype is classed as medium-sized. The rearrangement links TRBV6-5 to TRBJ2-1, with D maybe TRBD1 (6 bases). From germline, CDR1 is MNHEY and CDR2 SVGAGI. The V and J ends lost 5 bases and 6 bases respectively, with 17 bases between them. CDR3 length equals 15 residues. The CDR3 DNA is TGTGCCAGCAGTCTTTACAGGGAAAGGGGCAATGAGCAGTTCTTC. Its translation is CASSLYRERGNEQFF.

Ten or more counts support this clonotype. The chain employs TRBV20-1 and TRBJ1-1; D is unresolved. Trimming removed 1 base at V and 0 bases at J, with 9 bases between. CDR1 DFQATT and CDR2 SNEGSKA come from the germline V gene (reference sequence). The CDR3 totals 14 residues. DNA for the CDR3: TGCAGTGCTAGAGTCGGGTCGGTGAACACTGAAGCTTTCTTT. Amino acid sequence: CSARVGSVNTEAFF.

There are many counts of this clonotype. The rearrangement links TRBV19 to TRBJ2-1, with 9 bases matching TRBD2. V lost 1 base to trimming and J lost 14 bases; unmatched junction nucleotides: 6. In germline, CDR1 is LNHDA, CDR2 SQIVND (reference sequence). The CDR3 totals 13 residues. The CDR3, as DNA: TGTGCCAGTAGTATAGGACTAGCGGCAGCGAAGTTCTTC. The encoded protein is CASSIGLAAAKFF.

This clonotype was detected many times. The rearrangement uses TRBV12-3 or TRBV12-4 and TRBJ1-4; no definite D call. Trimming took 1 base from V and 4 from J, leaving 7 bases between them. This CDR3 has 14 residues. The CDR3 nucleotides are TGTGCCAGCAGTTTAGAGGCAATTAATGAAAAACTGTTTTTT. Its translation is CASSLEAINEKLFF.

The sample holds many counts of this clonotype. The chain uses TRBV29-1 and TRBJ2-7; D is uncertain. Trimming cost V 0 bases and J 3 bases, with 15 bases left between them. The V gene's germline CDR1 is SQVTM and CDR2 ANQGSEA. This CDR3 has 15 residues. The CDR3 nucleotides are TGCAGCGTTGAAGACACCTGGGTGATGCACTACGAGCAGTACTTC. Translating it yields CSVEDTWVMHYEQYF.

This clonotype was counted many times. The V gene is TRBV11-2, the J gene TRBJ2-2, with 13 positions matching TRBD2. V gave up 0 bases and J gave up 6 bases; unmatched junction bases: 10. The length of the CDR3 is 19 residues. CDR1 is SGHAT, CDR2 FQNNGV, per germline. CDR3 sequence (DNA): TGTGCCAGCAGCTTAGATCTGTGGACTAGCGGGAGTAGGGCCGGGGAGCTGTTTTTT. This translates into CASSLDLWTSGSRAGELFF.

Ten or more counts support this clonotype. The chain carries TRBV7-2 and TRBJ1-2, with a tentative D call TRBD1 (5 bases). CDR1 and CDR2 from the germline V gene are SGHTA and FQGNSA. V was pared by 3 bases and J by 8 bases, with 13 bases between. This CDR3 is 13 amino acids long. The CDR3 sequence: CASSFGGARGYTF. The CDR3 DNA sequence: TGTGCCAGCAGCTTCGGGGGTGCAAGGGGCTACACCTTC. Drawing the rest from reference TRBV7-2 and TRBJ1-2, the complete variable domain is GAGVSQSPSNKVTEKGKDVELRCDPISGHTALYWYRQSLGQGLEFLIYFQGNSAPDKSGLPSDRFSAERTGGSVSTLTIQRTQQEDSAVYLCASSFGGARGYTFGSGTRLTVV.

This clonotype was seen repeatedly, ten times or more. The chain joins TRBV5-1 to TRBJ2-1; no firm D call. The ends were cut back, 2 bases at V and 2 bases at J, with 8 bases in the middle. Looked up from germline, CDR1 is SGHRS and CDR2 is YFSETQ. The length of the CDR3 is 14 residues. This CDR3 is CASSFNGAYNEQFF. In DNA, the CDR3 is TGCGCCAGCAGCTTTAACGGAGCCTACAATGAGCAGTTCTTC.

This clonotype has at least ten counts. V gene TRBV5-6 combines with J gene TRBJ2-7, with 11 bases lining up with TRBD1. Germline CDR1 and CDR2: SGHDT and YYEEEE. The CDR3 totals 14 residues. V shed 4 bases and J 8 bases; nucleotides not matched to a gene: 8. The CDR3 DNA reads TGTGCCAGCAGCCCGGGACAGGGGGGAATTAAGCAGTACTTC. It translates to CASSPGQGGIKQYF.

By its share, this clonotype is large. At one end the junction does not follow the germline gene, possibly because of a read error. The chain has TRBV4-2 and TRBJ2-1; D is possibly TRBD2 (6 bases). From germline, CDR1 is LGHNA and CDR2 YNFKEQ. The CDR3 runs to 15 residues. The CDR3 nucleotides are TGTGCCAGCAGCCAAGAGGCCGGGAGCTCCCCCTGGGACGACTTC. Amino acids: CASSQEAGSSPWDDF.

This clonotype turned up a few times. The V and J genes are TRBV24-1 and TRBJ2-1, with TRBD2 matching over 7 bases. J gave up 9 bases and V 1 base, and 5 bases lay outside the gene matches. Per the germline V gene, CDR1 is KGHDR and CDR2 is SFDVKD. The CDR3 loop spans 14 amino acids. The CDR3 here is CATSDFRTRGEQFF. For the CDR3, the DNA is TGTGCCACCAGTGATTTTCGGACTAGGGGTGAGCAGTTCTTC.